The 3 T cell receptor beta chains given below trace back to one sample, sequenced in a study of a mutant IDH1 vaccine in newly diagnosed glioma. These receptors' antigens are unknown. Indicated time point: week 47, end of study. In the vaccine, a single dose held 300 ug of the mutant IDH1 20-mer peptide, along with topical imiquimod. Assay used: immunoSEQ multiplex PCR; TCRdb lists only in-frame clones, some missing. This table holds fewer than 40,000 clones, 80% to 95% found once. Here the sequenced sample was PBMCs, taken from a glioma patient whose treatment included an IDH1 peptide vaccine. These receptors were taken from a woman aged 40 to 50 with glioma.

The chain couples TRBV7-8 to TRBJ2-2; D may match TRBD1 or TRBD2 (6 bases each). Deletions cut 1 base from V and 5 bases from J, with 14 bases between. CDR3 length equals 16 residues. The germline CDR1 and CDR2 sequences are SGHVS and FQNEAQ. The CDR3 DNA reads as TGTGCCAGCAGCTTAGTGGGGGGCGCAGGGACCGGGGAGCTGTTTTTT. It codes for CASSLVGGAGTGELFF.

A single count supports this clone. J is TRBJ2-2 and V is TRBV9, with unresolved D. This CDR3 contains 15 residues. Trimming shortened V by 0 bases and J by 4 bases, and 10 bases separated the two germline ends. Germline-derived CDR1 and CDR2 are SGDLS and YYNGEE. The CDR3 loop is CASSVGSSFTGELFF. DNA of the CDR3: TGTGCCAGCAGCGTAGGGAGTAGCTTCACCGGGGAGCTGTTTTTT.

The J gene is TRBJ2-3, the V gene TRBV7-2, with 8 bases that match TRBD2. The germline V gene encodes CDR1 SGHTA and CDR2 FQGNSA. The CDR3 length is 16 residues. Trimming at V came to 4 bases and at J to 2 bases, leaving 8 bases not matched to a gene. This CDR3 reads CASSSAGTRFTDTQYF. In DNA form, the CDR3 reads TGTGCCAGCAGCTCAGCCGGGACTAGATTCACAGATACGCAGTATTTT.